These 20 T cell receptor beta chains came from one sample sequenced in a study of spatial heterogeneity in lung cancer. Sample time point: sample taken at primary tumor resection. TCRdb re-called the 5' RACE reads with MiXCR, one entry per CDR3 protein. The repertoire consists of 30,000 to 45,000 distinct CDR3 sequences, with approximately 3.1% occurring once and the leading ten covering approximately 35%. The material sequenced was normal lung tissue next to the tumor, taken at surgery. These receptors were collected from a male donor with early-stage non-small cell lung cancer.

This clonotype has ten or more counts. The V and J genes are TRBV5-1 and TRBJ1-1; maybe TRBD1 (5 bases). Per germline, CDR1 SGHRS and CDR2 YFSETQ. V lost 0 bases and J 1 base, leaving 7 bases between the germline ends. There are 14 residues in the CDR3. This CDR3 is CASSLDRQNTEAFF. CDR3 bases: TGCGCCAGCAGCTTGGACAGGCAGAACACTGAAGCTTTCTTT.

A single count supports this clonotype. A much larger clone lies one base from this, so it may be a read error. The gene calls are TRBV5-5 and TRBJ2-5, with a tentative D call TRBD2 (6 bases). Looked up from germline, CDR1 is SGHKS and CDR2 is YYEKEE (reference sequence). V was shortened by 1 base and J by 3 bases, with 10 bases between the two germline ends. The CDR3 spans 14 residues. The DNA of the CDR3 is TGTGCCAGCAGCTTGCTAGCGAGGGAAGAGACCCAGTACTTC. Its protein is CASSLLAREETQYF.

This clonotype appeared many times. The chain carries TRBV5-5 and TRBJ2-2, with D perhaps given as TRBD1 or TRBD2 (6 bases each). V gave up 2 bases and J gave up 5 bases, with 10 bases separating them. Germline V gene data show CDR1 as SGHKS and CDR2 as YYEKEE (reference sequence). This CDR3 is 14 amino acids long. The CDR3 here is CASSFRGGTGELFF. CDR3 bases: TGTGCCAGCAGCTTCCGAGGGGGGACCGGGGAGCTGTTTTTT.

This clonotype was counted at least ten times. The V and J genes are TRBV2 and TRBJ2-7; no firm D call. Trimming stripped 2 bases from V and 2 bases from J, with 10 bases between. Looked up from germline, CDR1 is SNHLY and CDR2 is FYNNEI. The CDR3 spans 14 residues. CDR3 sequence (DNA): TGTGCCAGCAGTGAAAGGAGACCTCCCTACGAGCAGTACTTC. It yields the protein CASSERRPPYEQYF.

This clonotype came up many times. The rearrangement uses TRBV28 and TRBJ2-7; tentatively, D is TRBD1 (5 bases). This CDR3 contains 12 residues. Trimming shortened V by 1 base and J by 5 bases, and 6 bases separated the two germline ends. CDR1 is MDHEN and CDR2 is SYDVKM in the germline V gene. CDR3 sequence: CASSLSGNEQYF. DNA for the CDR3: TGTGCCAGCAGTTTATCAGGGAACGAGCAGTACTTC.

V and J are TRBV6-1 and TRBJ2-7; 8 nucleotides agree with TRBD1. Germline loops: CDR1 MNHNS, CDR2 SASEGT. The CDR3 is 13 amino acids. The J segment lost 4 bases and the V segment lost 6 bases, leaving 5 bases of the junction unmatched. This chain's CDR3 is CASSNGQGYEQYF. The DNA for the CDR3 is TGTGCCAGCAGCAACGGACAGGGTTACGAGCAGTACTTC.

In its sample, this clonotype was seen many times. V is TRBV20-1 and J is TRBJ2-2, with unresolved D. Germline V gene data show CDR1 as DFQATT and CDR2 as SNEGSKA (reference sequence). This CDR3 is 11 amino acids long. V was trimmed by 4 bases and J by 7 bases, leaving 7 bases between them. The CDR3 region has the DNA TGCAGTGCTAACACGAACGGGGAGCTGTTTTTT. It yields the protein CSANTNGELFF.

CDR3 in DNA: TGTGCCAGCGAGCGGAGGGAGACCCAGTACTTC. Its protein is CASERRETQYF. V usage is TRBV6-2 or TRBV6-3 and J usage is TRBJ2-5; weak D call: TRBD2 (5 bases). This CDR3 comprises 11 residues. Germline loops: CDR1 MNHEY, CDR2 SVGEGT. V lost 8 bases to trimming and J lost 5 bases, with 9 bases between them.

This clonotype was picked up many times. The V call is TRBV6-1, the J call TRBJ1-5; D ambiguous. This CDR3 spans 13 amino acids. Trimming removed 5 bases at V and 7 bases at J, with 12 bases between. CDR1 MNHNS and CDR2 SASEGT come from the germline V gene. DNA for the CDR3: TGTGCCAGCAGTATCTCCTTGGAGCAGCCCCAGCATTTT. This sequence encodes CASSISLEQPQHF.

This clonotype appeared many times. The CDR3 nucleotides are TGCGCCAGCAGCTTGGCAGGGCAGGGCACAGATACGCAGTATTTT. This gives the protein CASSLAGQGTDTQYF. The chain couples TRBV5-1 to TRBJ2-3; TRBD1 is a possible D gene (5 bases). Germline CDR1 and CDR2: SGHRS and YFSETQ. This CDR3 region has 15 residues. Deletions cut 0 bases from V and 1 base from J, with 9 bases between.

Remarks on this clonotype: A read error is possible here, since a much larger clone lies one base away. This sequence joins TRBV18 and TRBJ2-4; TRBD2 matches at 9 bases. The CDR3 length is 15 residues. J lost 11 bases, V lost 3 bases, and 11 bases had no gene match. CDR1 is KGHSH, CDR2 LQKENI, per germline. CDR3 amino acids: CASSPLGLADSFQYF. The CDR3 bases are TGTGCCAGCTCACCTTTGGGACTAGCCGACTCATTTCAGTACTTC. Full variable domain (missing parts from reference TRBV18 and TRBJ2-4): NAGVMQNPRHLVRRRGQEARLRCSPMKGHSHVYWYRQLPEEGLKFMVYLQKENIIDESGMPKERFSAEFPKEGPSILRIQQVVRGDSAAYFCASSPLGLADSFQYFGAGTRLSVL.

This clonotype was recorded at least ten times. The gene calls are TRBV11-3 and TRBJ1-1; D gene uncertain. The CDR3 is 13 amino acids. Trimming took 1 base from V and 5 from J, leaving 8 bases between them. Germline values: CDR1 SGHNT, CDR2 YENEEA. The CDR3 is CASSLGRGTEAFF. In nucleotides, the CDR3 is TGTGCCAGCAGCTTAGGAAGAGGGACTGAAGCTTTCTTT. The full variable domain, rest sourced from reference TRBV11-3 and TRBJ1-1, is EAGVVQSPRYKIIEKKQPVAFWCNPISGHNTLYWYLQNLGQGPELLIRYENEEAVDDSQLPKDRFSAERLKGVDSTLKIQPAELGDSAVYLCASSLGRGTEAFFGQGTRLTVV.

This chain links TRBV7-2 with TRBJ1-4; 7 positions match TRBD1. The CDR3 has 14 residues. The germline V gene has CDR1 SGHTA and CDR2 FQGNSA. V lost 5 bases and J lost 7; bases outside the gene matches: 7. Here the CDR3 DNA reads TGTGCCAGCAGCATGACAGGGAGTGGTGAAAAACTGTTTTTT. Translation gives CASSMTGSGEKLFF.

Note on this clonotype: A much larger clone differs by one base, so this may be a read error. V is TRBV28 and J is TRBJ1-1, with TRBD1 identical over 7 bases. The germline gives CDR1 MDHEN, CDR2 SYDVKM. The CDR3 spans 14 residues. Here the CDR3 DNA reads TGTGCCAGCAGTTTGGGAGGGGGCGCGGATGAAGCTATCTTT. This gives the protein CASSLGGGADEAIF. Using reference TRBV28 and TRBJ1-1 for the parts outside the CDR3, the full variable domain is DVKVTQSSRYLVKRTGEKVFLECVQDMDHENMFWYRQDPGLGLRLIYFSYDVKMKEKGDIPEGYSVSREKKERFSLILESASTNQTSMYLCASSLGGGADEAIFGQGTRLTVV.

The sample holds many counts of this clonotype. V gene TRBV4-1 combines with J gene TRBJ2-1, with D unclear. This CDR3 is built from 13 residues. The V end was cut by 2 bases, the J end by 6 bases, with 8 bases between. Germline assignment: CDR1 MGHRA and CDR2 YSYEKL. CDR3 in amino acids: CASSQLRGNEQFF. The CDR3 DNA sequence: TGCGCCAGCAGCCAACTCAGAGGCAATGAGCAGTTCTTC.

At least ten counts were recorded for this clonotype. The rearrangement links TRBV20-1 to TRBJ1-6; D call uncertain. The V gene lost 1 base and the J gene lost 7 bases, with 8 bases spanning the gap. The CDR3 has 13 amino acids. Germline CDR1 DFQATT, CDR2 SNEGSKA (reference sequence). CDR3 in amino acids: CSARGVNNSPLHF. As DNA, the CDR3 is TGCAGTGCTAGAGGGGTAAACAATTCACCCCTCCACTTT.

This clonotype was observed at least ten times. This chain joins TRBV7-2 and TRBJ2-1; no definite D call. V lost 1 base and J lost 9, with 10 bases in between. The CDR3 has 13 amino acids. CDR1 is SGHTA, CDR2 FQGNSA, per germline. For the CDR3, the DNA is TGTGCCAGCAGCTTAGGGTCGGCATTTGAGCAGTTCTTC. Translation: CASSLGSAFEQFF. Using reference TRBV7-2 and TRBJ2-1 for the parts outside the CDR3, the full variable domain is GAGVSQSPSNKVTEKGKDVELRCDPISGHTALYWYRQSLGQGLEFLIYFQGNSAPDKSGLPSDRFSAERTGGSVSTLTIQRTQQEDSAVYLCASSLGSAFEQFFGPGTRLTVL.

This clonotype was detected ten times or more. The gene calls are TRBV7-2 and TRBJ1-5; perhaps TRBD1 as D (5 bases). CDR1 SGHTA and CDR2 FQGNSA come from the germline V gene. The length of the CDR3 is 15 residues. V was cut by 2 bases and J by 0 bases, with 8 bases left in between. The CDR3 bases are TGTGCCAGCAGCTTACTAGGGGATAGCAATCAGCCCCAGCATTTT. Amino acid sequence: CASSLLGDSNQPQHF.

This clonotype was recorded many times. The CDR3 coding sequence is TGTGCCAGCAGTGACCTGGTGGTCTACGAGCAGTACTTC. It is translated as CASSDLVVYEQYF. V usage is TRBV2 and J usage is TRBJ2-7; no reliable D call. Trimming took 3 bases from V and 3 from J, leaving 9 bases between them. CDR3 length: 13 amino acids. Germline lookup yields CDR1 SNHLY and CDR2 FYNNEI.

This clonotype was picked up many times. V is TRBV7-8 and J is TRBJ2-6, with D possibly being TRBD1 (7 bases). CDR1 SGHVS and CDR2 FQNEAQ come from the germline V gene. Between the trimmed V and J ends, which lost 6 bases and 0 bases, there was a span of 24 bases. This CDR3 comprises 20 residues. This chain's CDR3 is CASRSQGRDSFLSGANVLTF. The CDR3 DNA reads TGTGCCAGCAGATCCCAAGGGCGGGACAGTTTTCTCTCTGGGGCCAACGTCCTGACTTTC. The complete variable domain, with remaining parts taken from reference TRBV7-8 and TRBJ2-6, reads GAGVSQSPRYKVAKRGQDVALRCDPISGHVSLFWYQQALGQGPEFLTYFQNEAQLDKSGLPSDRFFAERPEGSVSTLKIQRTQQEDSAVYLCASRSQGRDSFLSGANVLTFGAGSRLTVL.